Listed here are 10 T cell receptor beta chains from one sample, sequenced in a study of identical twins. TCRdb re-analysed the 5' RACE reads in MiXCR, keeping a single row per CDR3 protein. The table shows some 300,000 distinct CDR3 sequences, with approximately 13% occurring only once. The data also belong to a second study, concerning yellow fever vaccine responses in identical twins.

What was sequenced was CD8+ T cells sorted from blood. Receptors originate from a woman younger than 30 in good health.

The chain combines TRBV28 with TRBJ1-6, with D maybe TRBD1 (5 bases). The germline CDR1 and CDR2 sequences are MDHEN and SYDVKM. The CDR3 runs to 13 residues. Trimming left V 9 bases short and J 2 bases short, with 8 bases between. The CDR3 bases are TGTGCCAGTAAGACAGCCTATAATTCACCCCTCCACTTT. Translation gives CASKTAYNSPLHF.

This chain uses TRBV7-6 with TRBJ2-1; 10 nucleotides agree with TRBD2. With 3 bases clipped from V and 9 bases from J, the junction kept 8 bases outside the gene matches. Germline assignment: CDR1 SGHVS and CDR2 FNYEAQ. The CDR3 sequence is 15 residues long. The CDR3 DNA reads TGTGCCAGCAGCTTGGGCCCAGCGGGGGGGGTTGAGCAGTTCTTC. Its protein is CASSLGPAGGVEQFF.

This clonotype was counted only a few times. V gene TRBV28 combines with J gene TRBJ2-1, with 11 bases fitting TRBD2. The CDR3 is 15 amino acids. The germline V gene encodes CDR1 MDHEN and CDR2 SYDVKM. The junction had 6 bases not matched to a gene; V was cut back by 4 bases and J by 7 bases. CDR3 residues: CASSWVAGGPNEQFF. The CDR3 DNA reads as TGTGCCAGCAGTTGGGTAGCGGGAGGGCCGAATGAGCAGTTCTTC. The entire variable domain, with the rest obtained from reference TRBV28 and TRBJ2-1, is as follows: DVKVTQSSRYLVKRTGEKVFLECVQDMDHENMFWYRQDPGLGLRLIYFSYDVKMKEKGDIPEGYSVSREKKERFSLILESASTNQTSMYLCASSWVAGGPNEQFFGPGTRLTVL.

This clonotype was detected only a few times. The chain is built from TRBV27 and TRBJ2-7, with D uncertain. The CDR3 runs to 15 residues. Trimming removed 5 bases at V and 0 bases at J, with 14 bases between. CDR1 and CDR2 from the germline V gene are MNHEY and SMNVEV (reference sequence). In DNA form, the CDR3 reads TGTGCCAGCAGTCCCCTAATGGCCAGCTCCTACGAGCAGTACTTC. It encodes CASSPLMASSYEQYF.

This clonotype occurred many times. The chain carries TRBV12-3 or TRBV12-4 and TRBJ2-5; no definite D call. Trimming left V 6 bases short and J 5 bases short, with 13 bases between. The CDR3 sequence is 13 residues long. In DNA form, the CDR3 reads TGTGCCAGCAGCCTAACTGGGTGGGAGACCCAGTACTTC. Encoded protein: CASSLTGWETQYF.

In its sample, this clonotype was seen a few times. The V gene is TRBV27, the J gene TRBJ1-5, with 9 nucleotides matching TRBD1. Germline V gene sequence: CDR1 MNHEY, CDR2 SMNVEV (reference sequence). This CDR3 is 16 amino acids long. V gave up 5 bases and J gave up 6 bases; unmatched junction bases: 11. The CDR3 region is CASSEISLTGGQPQHF. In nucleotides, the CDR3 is TGTGCCAGCAGTGAAATTAGTTTGACAGGGGGTCAGCCCCAGCATTTT.

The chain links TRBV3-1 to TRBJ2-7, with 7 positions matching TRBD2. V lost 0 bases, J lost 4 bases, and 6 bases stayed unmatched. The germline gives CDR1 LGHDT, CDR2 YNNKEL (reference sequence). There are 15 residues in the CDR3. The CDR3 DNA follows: TGTGCCAGCAGCCAAGAGGGAGGGGCAGGTTACGAGCAGTACTTC. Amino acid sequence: CASSQEGGAGYEQYF.

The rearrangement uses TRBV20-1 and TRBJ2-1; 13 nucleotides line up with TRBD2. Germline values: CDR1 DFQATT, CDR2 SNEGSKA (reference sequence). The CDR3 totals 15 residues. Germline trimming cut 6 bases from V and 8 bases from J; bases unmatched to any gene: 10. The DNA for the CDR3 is TGCAGTGCACACTCGGGGACTAGCGGGACTGATGAGCAGTTCTTC. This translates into CSAHSGTSGTDEQFF.

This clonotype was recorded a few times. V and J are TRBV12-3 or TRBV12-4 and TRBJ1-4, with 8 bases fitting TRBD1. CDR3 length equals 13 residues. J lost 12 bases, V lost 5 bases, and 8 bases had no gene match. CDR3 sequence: CASSRTGFGELFF. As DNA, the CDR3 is TGTGCCAGCAGTCGGACAGGGTTTGGGGAACTGTTTTTT.

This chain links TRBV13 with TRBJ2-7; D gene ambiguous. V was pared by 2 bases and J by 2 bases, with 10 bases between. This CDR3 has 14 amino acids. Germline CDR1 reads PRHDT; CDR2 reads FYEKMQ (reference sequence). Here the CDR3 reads CASSLFGQPYEQYF. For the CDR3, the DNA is TGTGCCAGCAGCTTATTCGGTCAGCCCTACGAGCAGTACTTC.